The rows below give T cell receptor beta chains drawn from one sample of a study of shared clonotypes between healthy human individuals. Assay used: immunoSEQ multiplex PCR; TCRdb lists only in-frame clones, some missing. The repertoire consists of about 470,000 clones, with roughly 83% occurring once and the leading ten covering roughly 13%. The sample taken for sequencing was PBMCs. Receptors were obtained from a woman aged 40 to 49 in good health. Some clones in this sample may be carry-over from other donors' samples. The conserved cysteine and the conserved F or W are not part of the CDR3 here.

>TRBV28
ASSLDGILDEQY
>TRBV4-2
ASSQETGVDSPLH
>TRBV7-2
ASSLAASGGGETQY
>TRBV6-5
ASSYSNSPYEQY
>TRBV7-3
ASSRNPTDRQY
>TRBV6-5
ASRLLGGNGPQH
>TRBV29-1
SVCRRGGEQF
>TRBV5-1
ASSFLAGEETQY
>TRBV14
ASSQEWTDEKLF
>TRBV7-2
ASSLVYLNEQF
>TRBV7-2
ASSPVGGATNEKLF
>TRBV2
ASSEGVQGEQY
>TRBV2
ASSEDTQPQH